The present entry profiles one TCR beta chain with its context. In the authors' workflow: Estimation of nucleated cell counts was performed using reference gene primer amplification. Profiling relied on immunoSEQ multiplex PCR, and the TCRdb table lists in-frame clones only, not all of them. V and J calls and clone size follow that table, whereas D and trimming were derived from the DNA. The sample has roughly 200,000 clones, 75% to 90% seen once. Those enrolled, adults aged roughly 18 to 100 years, came from 20 to 25 US areas. The sample is drawn from a study of blood T cell repertoires in COVID-19. Across the whole study: The United States, Italy and Spain supplied acute and convalescent COVID-19 samples. PBMCs, B-cell-depleted T cells, or T cells provided the cDNA or gDNA that made up the material.

The CDR3 has 11 amino acids. Germline values: CDR1 DFQATT, CDR2 SNEGSKA (reference sequence). Trimming removed 2 bases from V and 6 bases from J, with 7 bases in between. The sample comprised PBMCs or T cells enriched from blood (not recorded which). This receptor was identified in a woman aged 25 to 45 who had been exposed to COVID-19. This sequence joins TRBV20-1 and TRBJ1-1; D gene unclear. CDR3 sequence (DNA): TGCAGTGCTAGATTGGAGGCTGAAGCTTTCTTT. This encodes CSARLEAEAFF.